One sample yielded the 26 T cell receptor beta chains listed below, sequenced in a study of cytomegalovirus exposure and HLA in healthy donors. Researchers ran the PCR with 60 Vbeta and 13 Jbeta primers. Clones were sequenced by immunoSEQ multiplex PCR, and TCRdb holds only the in-frame ones, with some missing. The sample carries tens of thousands of clones, roughly 75% recorded once. The sequenced sample consisted of PBMCs. These receptors came from a woman aged 40 to 50 in good health and CMV-seropositive.

Only one count was recorded for this clone. This chain links TRBV5-1 with TRBJ1-1; D is perhaps TRBD1 (5 bases). The V gene lost 4 bases and the J gene lost 2 bases, with 9 bases spanning the gap. This CDR3 is built from 13 residues. Germline V gives CDR1 SGHRS, CDR2 YFSETQ. The CDR3 here is CASSPGHNTEAFF. In DNA, the CDR3 is TGCGCCAGCAGCCCAGGACATAACACTGAAGCTTTCTTT.

This chain joins TRBV5-1 and TRBJ1-1; 8 positions match TRBD1. Germline CDR1 is SGHRS and CDR2 is YFSETQ. This CDR3 contains 15 residues. Trimming cost V 4 bases and J 0 bases; bases outside gene matches: 5. The CDR3 protein is CASSPRQGMNTEAFF. DNA for the CDR3: TGCGCCAGCAGCCCTCGACAGGGGATGAACACTGAAGCTTTCTTT.

The chain uses TRBV11-3 and TRBJ2-3; D is uncertain. This CDR3 has 14 amino acids. CDR1 is SGHNT, CDR2 YENEEA, per germline. V shed 0 bases and J shed 3 bases, with 7 bases lying between them. The CDR3 spells CASSLEGPTDTQYF. The CDR3 DNA reads as TGTGCCAGCAGCTTAGAGGGCCCGACAGATACGCAGTATTTT.

The chain couples TRBV4-3 to TRBJ2-4; the match to TRBD1 covers 9 bases. J gave up 2 bases and V 0 bases, and 8 bases lay outside the gene matches. This CDR3 has 18 amino acids. Germline assignment: CDR1 LGHNA and CDR2 YSLEER. CDR3: CASSQEDGTGLTKNIQYF. CDR3 sequence (DNA): TGCGCCAGCAGCCAAGAGGACGGGACAGGGTTGACCAAAAACATTCAGTACTTC.

The rearrangement uses TRBV14 and TRBJ1-2; D remains ambiguous. CDR3 length equals 11 residues. V was trimmed by 0 bases and J by 11 bases, leaving 7 bases between them. From germline, CDR1 is SGHDN and CDR2 FVKESK. CDR3 protein: CASSQDQVYTF. DNA for the CDR3: TGTGCCAGCAGCCAAGATCAGGTGTACACCTTC.

The rearrangement links TRBV5-6 to TRBJ1-6; no clear D gene. The V and J ends lost 3 bases and 5 bases respectively, with 6 bases between them. Germline V gene lookup returns CDR1 SGHDT and CDR2 YYEEEE. CDR3 length: 13 amino acids. CDR3: CASSWQDNSPLHF. CDR3 DNA: TGTGCCAGCAGCTGGCAGGATAATTCACCCCTCCACTTT.

The chain is built from TRBV30 and TRBJ1-3, with D hard to call. Between the trimmed V and J ends, which lost 8 bases and 2 bases, there was a span of 13 bases. CDR3 length: 13 residues. Germline V gene data show CDR1 as GTSNPN and CDR2 as SVGIG (reference sequence). CDR3: CALTRDPGNTIYF. CDR3 sequence (DNA): TGTGCCCTGACCCGGGATCCTGGAAACACCATATATTTT.

The chain carries TRBV7-8 and TRBJ2-1, with 12 nucleotides matching TRBD1. V gave up 7 bases and J gave up 9 bases; unmatched junction bases: 10. This CDR3 has 15 residues. Looked up from germline, CDR1 is SGHVS and CDR2 is FQNEAQ. DNA of the CDR3: TGTGCCAGCACTTCCGGGACAGGGGGCTATAGTGAGCAGTTCTTC. Protein product: CASTSGTGGYSEQFF.

This chain uses TRBV7-9 with TRBJ1-2; D perhaps matches TRBD1 (5 bases). This CDR3 has 15 residues. Germline loops: CDR1 SEHNR, CDR2 FQNEAQ (reference sequence). V lost 6 bases and J 6 bases, leaving 20 bases between the germline ends. As DNA, the CDR3 is TGTGCCAGCAGGGATACAGGAAATTTGGACAATGGCTACACCTTC. Encoded protein: CASRDTGNLDNGYTF. Together with reference TRBV7-9 and TRBJ1-2, the CDR3 gives the full variable domain: DTGVSQNPRHKITKRGQNVTFRCDPISEHNRLYWYRQTLGQGPEFLTYFQNEAQLEKSRLLSDRFSAERPKGSFSTLEIQRTEQGDSAMYLCASRDTGNLDNGYTFGSGTRLTVV.

This chain connects TRBV13 to TRBJ1-2; D is possibly TRBD1 (6 bases). The CDR3 runs to 14 residues. The V end was cut by 2 bases, the J end by 3 bases, with 10 bases between. Germline assignment: CDR1 PRHDT and CDR2 FYEKMQ (reference sequence). In DNA form, the CDR3 reads TGTGCCAGCAGCTTAAACCGACAGGACTATGGCTACACCTTC. It specifies CASSLNRQDYGYTF.

The genes are TRBV6-1 and TRBJ2-1; D not resolved. The ends were cut back, 6 bases at V and 4 bases at J, with 4 bases in the middle. This CDR3 is built from 11 residues. The germline V gene has CDR1 MNHNS and CDR2 SASEGT. As DNA, the CDR3 is TGTGCCAGCAGCCTTTACAATGAGCAGTTCTTC. Its protein is CASSLYNEQFF.

The J gene is TRBJ1-3, the V gene TRBV9, with D tentatively TRBD1 (6 bases). Germline V lookup: CDR1 SGDLS, CDR2 YYNGEE. The V end lost 3 bases, the J end lost 0 bases, and 13 bases lay between the germline ends. The CDR3 totals 16 residues. DNA for the CDR3: TGTGCCAGCAGCGCCTCCCCAGGGGCCTCTGGAAACACCATATATTTT. Residues: CASSASPGASGNTIYF. Combining the CDR3 with reference TRBV9 and TRBJ1-3 gives the whole variable domain DSGVTQTPKHLITATGQRVTLRCSPRSGDLSVYWYQQSLDQGLQFLIQYYNGEERAKGNILERFSAQQFPDLHSELNLSSLELGDSALYFCASSASPGASGNTIYFGEGSWLTVV.

This sequence joins TRBV30 and TRBJ2-3, with 7 bases matching TRBD2. V lost 3 bases, J lost 2 bases, and 8 bases stayed unmatched. CDR1 is GTSNPN and CDR2 is SVGIG in the germline V gene (reference sequence). This CDR3 region has 15 residues. The CDR3 loop is CAWSFERGDTDTQYF. CDR3 bases: TGTGCCTGGAGCTTTGAGCGGGGAGACACAGATACGCAGTATTTT.

The V and J genes are TRBV5-5 and TRBJ2-7; maybe TRBD2 (5 bases). The CDR3 extends over 14 amino acids. V was shortened by 5 bases and J by 6 bases, with 18 bases between the two germline ends. Germline CDR1 reads SGHKS; CDR2 reads YYEKEE (reference sequence). Here the CDR3 reads CASSLASIGGEQYF. As DNA, the CDR3 is TGTGCCAGCAGTTTAGCTAGCATCGGTGGCGAGCAGTACTTC.

The rearrangement uses TRBV7-6 and TRBJ2-7; D perhaps matches TRBD2 (5 bases). The CDR3 covers 13 residues. Trimming shortened V by 3 bases and J by 6 bases, and 12 bases separated the two germline ends. The germline V gene has CDR1 SGHVS and CDR2 FNYEAQ. The CDR3 DNA is TGTGCCAGCAGCTTGCTGGGTGCGGGCGAGCAGTACTTC. Translated, it gives CASSLLGAGEQYF.

The chain couples TRBV9 to TRBJ2-7, with D possibly being TRBD2 (5 bases). V lost 6 bases and J lost 3, with 13 bases in between. The V gene's germline CDR1 is SGDLS and CDR2 YYNGEE. There are 13 residues in the CDR3. As DNA, the CDR3 is TGTGCCAGCAACAAGCGGTCCGTCTACGAGCAGTACTTC. Its translation: CASNKRSVYEQYF. Full variable domain (rest looked up from reference TRBV9 and TRBJ2-7): DSGVTQTPKHLITATGQRVTLRCSPRSGDLSVYWYQQSLDQGLQFLIQYYNGEERAKGNILERFSAQQFPDLHSELNLSSLELGDSALYFCASNKRSVYEQYFGPGTRLTVT.

This clone was picked up a small number of times. The chain links TRBV6-6 to TRBJ2-7; the D gene is possibly TRBD1 (6 bases). The CDR3 has 15 residues. Trimming took off 4 bases at V and 2 bases at J, with 15 bases between the two ends. Germline CDR1 and CDR2: MNHNY and SVGAGI (reference sequence). The CDR3 region is CASSSYRVSPYEQYF. As DNA, the CDR3 is TGTGCCAGCAGTTCCTACAGGGTATCACCCTACGAGCAGTACTTC.

V gene TRBV6-1 combines with J gene TRBJ1-2, with D maybe TRBD1 (5 bases). The germline V gene has CDR1 MNHNS and CDR2 SASEGT. The V end was cut by 2 bases, the J end by 5 bases, with 18 bases between. CDR3 length: 16 residues. The CDR3: CASSEFSRQGNYGYTF. The CDR3 coding sequence is TGTGCCAGCAGTGAATTTTCTAGGCAGGGAAATTATGGCTACACCTTC.

This rearrangement joins TRBV5-1 to TRBJ1-1, with 10 bases that match TRBD1. V was clipped by 1 base and J by 3 bases; unmatched bases: 6. This CDR3 has 16 residues. Germline CDR1 is SGHRS and CDR2 is YFSETQ. CDR3 sequence reads: CASSLRRTGGDTEAFF. The CDR3 DNA reads as TGCGCCAGCAGCTTGCGGCGGACAGGGGGGGACACTGAAGCTTTCTTT.

The chain couples TRBV29-1 to TRBJ1-1; a possible D gene is TRBD1 (6 bases). Germline V lookup: CDR1 SQVTM, CDR2 ANQGSEA. Trimming left V 6 bases short and J 0 bases short, with 17 bases between. This CDR3 has 15 amino acids. The DNA of the CDR3 is TGCAGCGTGGGAGGGGGGTGGGGAATGAACACTGAAGCTTTCTTT. Its protein product is CSVGGGWGMNTEAFF. The full variable domain, with the rest looked up from reference TRBV29-1 and TRBJ1-1, is SAVISQKPSRDICQRGTSLTIQCQVDSQVTMMFWYRQQPGQSLTLIATANQGSEATYESGFVIDKFPISRPNLTFSTLTVSNMSPEDSSIYLCSVGGGWGMNTEAFFGQGTRLTVV.

In this sample, this clone turned up a few times. The chain is built from TRBV30 and TRBJ2-7; tentative D call: TRBD1 (6 bases). The germline V gene encodes CDR1 GTSNPN and CDR2 SVGIG (reference sequence). V was trimmed by 1 base and J by 3 bases, leaving 13 bases between them. There are 14 residues in the CDR3. The chain's CDR3 is CAWSGTARYYEQYF. Here the CDR3 DNA reads TGTGCCTGGAGTGGGACAGCCAGGTACTACGAGCAGTACTTC.

This clone was detected only a few times. The V gene is TRBV15, the J gene TRBJ1-5; D possibly corresponds to TRBD1 (5 bases). Per the germline V gene, CDR1 is LNHNV and CDR2 is YYDKDF (reference sequence). V lost 0 bases and J lost 9, with 9 bases in between. The CDR3 is made up of 13 amino acids. CDR3 sequence: CATSRDRGRPQHF. CDR3 DNA: TGTGCCACCAGCAGAGATAGGGGTCGGCCCCAGCATTTT.

V gene TRBV29-1 combines with J gene TRBJ2-1; D perhaps matches TRBD1 (6 bases). The germline gives CDR1 SQVTM, CDR2 ANQGSEA. There are 13 residues in the CDR3. V lost 4 bases and J 2 bases, leaving 9 bases between the germline ends. CDR3 DNA sequence: TGCAGCGTTGGTGGGGGCACCTACAATGAGCAGTTCTTC. Protein: CSVGGGTYNEQFF.

The CDR3 is CASSETGTPYEQYF. The CDR3 DNA follows: TGTGCCAGCAGCGAAACAGGGACCCCCTACGAGCAGTACTTC. The chain joins TRBV14 to TRBJ2-7, with a possible D match to TRBD1 (6 bases). V was shortened by 5 bases and J by 2 bases, with 13 bases between the two germline ends. The germline gives CDR1 SGHDN, CDR2 FVKESK. There are 14 residues in the CDR3. Looking up the rest from reference TRBV14 and TRBJ2-7 gives the full variable domain: EAGVTQFPSHSVIEKGQTVTLRCDPISGHDNLYWYRRVMGKEIKFLLHFVKESKQDESGMPNNRFLAERTGGTYSTLKVQPAELEDSGVYFCASSETGTPYEQYFGPGTRLTVT.

This chain uses TRBV6-1 with TRBJ1-2; D not resolved. The CDR3 consists of 12 residues. V was pared by 7 bases and J by 6 bases, with 12 bases between. Germline CDR1 MNHNS, CDR2 SASEGT. This CDR3 reads CASNDYVDGYTF. The CDR3 DNA follows: TGTGCCAGCAATGACTATGTGGATGGCTACACCTTC.

V gene TRBV9 combines with J gene TRBJ1-2, with D unresolved. The ends were cut back, 0 bases at V and 8 bases at J, with 11 bases in the middle. The V gene's germline CDR1 is SGDLS and CDR2 YYNGEE. The CDR3 sequence is 13 residues long. DNA of the CDR3: TGTGCCAGCAGCGTAGTTCCGGGTGACGGCTACACCTTC. As protein: CASSVVPGDGYTF.